This TCR beta chain derives from a study of T cells in Graves' hyperthyroidism and ophthalmopathy (dated by TCRdb to between 2018 and 2021). With respect to the entire study: TCR V-J signatures able to tell the groups apart were searched for in a discovery cohort of some 100 patients, of whom roughly 42 had Graves' ophthalmopathy and 55 to 65 had stable Graves' hyperthyroidism. The study also compared thyroid tissue and blood T-cell repertoires from roughly 6 Graves' hyperthyroidism patients. Whether ophthalmopathy could be predicted prospectively was tested in an independent validation cohort made up of 18 to 20 hyperthyroidism patients plus 17 patients who later progressed to ophthalmopathy. The paper reports TCR Vbeta CDR3 sequencing of approximately 140 peripheral blood samples: under 45 ophthalmopathy, fewer than 80 hyperthyroidism and some 17 progressor patients. After sampling, hyperthyroidism patients received methimazole starting at 30 mg daily, and ophthalmopathy patients received high-dose intravenous methylprednisolone. For training and testing, the roughly 93 patients in the discovery cohort were randomly divided in a 7:3 ratio.

Its CDR3 holds 15 amino acids, cysteine through phenylalanine. Kept here is only the CDR3 DNA, which spans 45 bases and is read in frame from base 1. V was cut back by 1 base and J by 5 bases, leaving a gap of 14 bases between them. CDR1 and CDR2 are read off the germline V gene as SNHLY and FYNNEI. Stable Graves' hyperthyroidism was defined as no progression to ophthalmopathy during 18 months of follow-up. The hyperthyroidism patients were between 18 and 65 years old and newly diagnosed, with a disease duration of less than 2 months. Patients with uncontrolled infections, other autoimmune diseases, pregnancy or lactation were excluded. Diagnoses were based on clinical symptoms, serum thyroxine and TRAb, thyroid ultrasound and orbital computed tomography. Total RNA was extracted using Trizol reagent, and RNA quality was assessed on an Agilent 2100 Bioanalyzer. Broad study findings and their caveats: Most expanded thyroid clonotypes (frequency above 0.001) were also detected in blood, a finding suggesting that blood repertoires may reflect thyroid immune responses. In cross-validation, a model built on a 13 V-J signature told ophthalmopathy apart from stable hyperthyroidism with approximately 90% sensitivity and about 81% specificity, and in testing the same model reached 80%/75%. In validation, the model predicted progression to ophthalmopathy a median of roughly 6.2 months before onset, with approximately 70% sensitivity and about 72% specificity. No statistical method was used to fix the sample size in advance, and group allocation was not hidden from the investigators.

As to this clonotype: Its antigen target is currently unknown. Per-base qualities were not stored, and no clone one base away is much larger.

TCR beta CDR3 regions were amplified from RNA transcripts. The first round of RT-PCR for the TCR CDR3 was performed with the HTBI primer set and the Qiagen OneStep RT-PCR kit. A second multiplex PCR round built the libraries, followed by size selection and purification. Paired-end sequencing of the libraries was performed with 100 bp reads on an Illumina HiSeq2000. In the source study's methods: SOAPnuke was used to process the raw data, throwing out any read that contained adapters or uncalled bases, had a mean Phred below 15, or lacked an exact constant-primer or identifier match. High-quality paired reads were merged with COPE v1.2.5, and unique nucleotide sequences were defined as clonotypes. MiTCR v1.1 was used to align the clonotypes against IMGT TRBV, TRBD and TRBJ reference segments. Only V-J combinations with frequency above 0.0001, covering roughly 99% of repertoires, were analysed. A TCS score was defined as the ratio of F50 (clonal expansion) to E x V (chaos), with BLOSUM62-based TCRdist applied between CDR3 peptides within each V-J. Welch's t-statistics and random forest reduced several hundred V-J features to fewer than 15, which were used in a naive Bayes classifier (R e1071). TCRdb's own reprocessing of the public reads used fastp at Q25 and MiXCR and kept productive beta chains. Each CDR3 protein appears once, grouped with its most common genes and DNA. The V and J calls here are based on TCRdb, not the publication. The sample includes about 540,000 distinct CDR3 sequences, with 46% observed a single time. The top ten hold roughly 8.2% of the sample.

The sequencing sample was made of peripheral blood or thyroid tissue (not recorded which). The sequence was collected from a woman under 30 with Graves' hyperthyroidism. Donor details come from another sample of the same person, matched by shared clones. This sequence uses TRBV2 and TRBJ1-1, with TRBD1 tentatively as D gene (6 bases match). Here is the DNA: TGTGCCAGCAGTGAAGGCGACGGCAGGGGAACTGAAGCTTTCTTT. Translation gives CASSEGDGRGTEAFF.